Listed below are T cell receptor beta chains from one sample, sequenced in a study of Graves' ophthalmopathy and Graves' hyperthyroidism. TCRdb called the multiplex PCR reads again in MiXCR, with one record for every CDR3 protein. The data hold roughly 1.1 million distinct CDR3 sequences, with roughly 35% observed a single time. The specimen was peripheral blood or thyroid tissue (not recorded which). The receptors were gathered from an adult man with Graves' hyperthyroidism. CDR3s include the opening cysteine and the closing phenylalanine or tryptophan. Each record gives: J gene, V gene, D gene, clone size, CDR3 DNA, CDR3 protein. A D gene is named only where the DNA matches it firmly. Some rows mark clone size as missing; the rest say once, few, many or name a class of expanded clone.

j_call: TRBJ2-7; v_call: TRBV14; d_call: TRBD2; clone_size: NA; cdr3_nt: TGTGCCAGCAGCCTTGCGGGACTAGCGGGAGGGCCATGGGAGCAGTACTTC; cdr3_aa: CASSLAGLAGGPWEQYF
j_call: TRBJ2-5; v_call: TRBV2; d_call: TRBD2; clone_size: many; cdr3_nt: TGTGCCAGCAGCCCCGGTGGCGGGGGGCCGGGGGAGACCCAGTACTTC; cdr3_aa: CASSPGGGGPGETQYF
j_call: TRBJ1-2; v_call: TRBV10-3; d_call: NA; clone_size: few; cdr3_nt: TGTGCCATCAGTTCCGGGGGGGGACCAGACTATGGCTACACCTTC; cdr3_aa: CAISSGGGPDYGYTF
j_call: TRBJ2-5; v_call: TRBV2; d_call: NA; clone_size: NA; cdr3_nt: TGTGCCAGCAATCGGGACCCTGGCGACACCCAGTACTTC; cdr3_aa: CASNRDPGDTQYF
j_call: TRBJ1-5; v_call: TRBV12-3/TRBV12-4; d_call: TRBD1; clone_size: many; cdr3_nt: TGTGCCAGCAGTTTAGCGGGACAGGCTAGCAATCAGCCCCAGCATTTT; cdr3_aa: CASSLAGQASNQPQHF
j_call: TRBJ1-2; v_call: TRBV6-5; d_call: NA; clone_size: NA; cdr3_nt: TGTGCCAGCAGTTACTTTCGGGGGGCGTCGGACGCGGGCCACGAGAGGGGCTACACCTTC; cdr3_aa: CASSYFRGASDAGHERGYTF
j_call: TRBJ2-7; v_call: TRBV7-2; d_call: TRBD1; clone_size: many; cdr3_nt: TGTGCCAGCAACAGGGGGCGCGACTACGAGCAGTACTTC; cdr3_aa: CASNRGRDYEQYF
j_call: TRBJ2-5; v_call: TRBV10-3; d_call: TRBD1; clone_size: NA; cdr3_nt: TGTGCCCTCGGGACAGGGAGAGAGACCCAGTACTTC; cdr3_aa: CALGTGRETQYF
j_call: TRBJ1-1; v_call: TRBV2; d_call: TRBD1; clone_size: few; cdr3_nt: TGTGCCACCTGTCCGACAGGGGGCTGTGAAGACGTCATAGCTTTCTTT; cdr3_aa: CATCPTGGCEDVIAFF
j_call: TRBJ1-2; v_call: TRBV19; d_call: TRBD1; clone_size: many; cdr3_nt: TGTGCCAGTAGTCCAAGGGGACAGGGAGCTTATGGCTACACCTTC; cdr3_aa: CASSPRGQGAYGYTF
j_call: TRBJ2-5; v_call: TRBV7-6; d_call: NA; clone_size: NA; cdr3_nt: TGTGCCAGCAGCCTAGGAGGGCAAGGGGGGACCCAGTACTTC; cdr3_aa: CASSLGGQGGTQYF
j_call: TRBJ1-2; v_call: TRBV20-1; d_call: NA; clone_size: many; cdr3_nt: TGCAGTGCTAGAACGTCGACAACGTCCTATGGCTACACCTTC; cdr3_aa: CSARTSTTSYGYTF
j_call: TRBJ2-7; v_call: TRBV15; d_call: NA; clone_size: NA; cdr3_nt: TGTGCCACCAGCAGAGATCGGGACTTCACAACGGGAGAGCAGTACTTC; cdr3_aa: CATSRDRDFTTGEQYF
j_call: TRBJ2-2; v_call: TRBV7-2; d_call: TRBD1; clone_size: NA; cdr3_nt: TGTGCCAGCAGCTTAGGGGGGACAGGGTTGAAGGCCGGGGAGCTGTTTTTT; cdr3_aa: CASSLGGTGLKAGELFF
j_call: TRBJ1-1; v_call: TRBV14; d_call: NA; clone_size: many; cdr3_nt: TGTGCCAGCAGCCAAGAAGAGTTCTACACTGAAGCTTTCTTT; cdr3_aa: CASSQEEFYTEAFF
j_call: TRBJ1-1; v_call: TRBV5-1; d_call: NA; clone_size: many; cdr3_nt: TGCGCCAGCAGCTCGGTTCAGGGGTTCACTGAAGCTTTCTTT; cdr3_aa: CASSSVQGFTEAFF
j_call: TRBJ2-5; v_call: TRBV10-2; d_call: NA; clone_size: NA; cdr3_nt: TGCGCCAGCAGTGAGTCGGAAGGGGCCCAAGAGACCCAGTACTTC; cdr3_aa: CASSESEGAQETQYF
j_call: TRBJ1-5; v_call: TRBV7-8; d_call: TRBD1; clone_size: many; cdr3_nt: TGTGCCAGCAGCTTAGTCTCCCAGGGGGGGGTAGTTAATATCGCTTATCAGCCCCAGCATTTT; cdr3_aa: CASSLVSQGGVVNIAYQPQHF
j_call: TRBJ2-5; v_call: TRBV7-8; d_call: NA; clone_size: many; cdr3_nt: TGTGCCAGCAGCTTCGTCGCAGAGCAGACCCAGTACTTC; cdr3_aa: CASSFVAEQTQYF
j_call: TRBJ2-5; v_call: TRBV2; d_call: NA; clone_size: many; cdr3_nt: TGTGCCAGCAGTGAACTGGGGATTGTGGAGACCCAGTACTTC; cdr3_aa: CASSELGIVETQYF
j_call: TRBJ1-1; v_call: TRBV20-1; d_call: TRBD1; clone_size: many; cdr3_nt: TGCAGTGCTAGAGTGGTAGGACAGGGGAGCACTGAAGCTTTCTTT; cdr3_aa: CSARVVGQGSTEAFF
j_call: TRBJ2-5; v_call: TRBV6-5; d_call: TRBD1; clone_size: many; cdr3_nt: TGTGCCAGCGGAGGACAGGGGATGGGGAAAGAGACCCAGTACTTC; cdr3_aa: CASGGQGMGKETQYF
j_call: TRBJ2-5; v_call: TRBV5-1; d_call: NA; clone_size: few; cdr3_nt: TGCGCCAGCAGCCAAAAATGGACGGGTGGGGAGACCCAGTACTTC; cdr3_aa: CASSQKWTGGETQYF